The clone carrying this T cell receptor (beta chain) came up once. Generated by immunoSEQ multiplex PCR, the TCRdb table keeps only in-frame clones and is missing some. The sample yields approximately 22,000 clones, approximately 86% seen once. V was pared by 5 bases and J by 8 bases, with 14 bases of the junction left unmatched. The CDR3 is made up of 15 amino acids. Germline assignment: CDR1 MNHNS and CDR2 SASEGT. This entry belongs to a study of OX40 agonist ivuxolimab in advanced cancers. As for the study in general: Patients took ivuxolimab, an agonistic anti-OX40 (CD134) antibody. Participants averaged approximately 60 years of age (range roughly 23 to 80) and were around 83% male. Three patients, one with hepatocellular carcinoma and two with cutaneous melanoma, responded partially.

This specimen consisted of CD4+ or CD8+ T cells sorted from blood, obtained in a trial of the OX40 agonist ivuxolimab. This sequence originates from an adult with an advanced solid tumor such as melanoma, head and neck, liver or kidney cancer. The chain has TRBV6-1 and TRBJ1-2; 7 bases fit TRBD1. CDR3 loop: CASSTSRDSTYGYTF. The CDR3 DNA follows: TGTGCCAGCAGTACGTCTCGGGACAGCACGTACGGCTACACCTTC.